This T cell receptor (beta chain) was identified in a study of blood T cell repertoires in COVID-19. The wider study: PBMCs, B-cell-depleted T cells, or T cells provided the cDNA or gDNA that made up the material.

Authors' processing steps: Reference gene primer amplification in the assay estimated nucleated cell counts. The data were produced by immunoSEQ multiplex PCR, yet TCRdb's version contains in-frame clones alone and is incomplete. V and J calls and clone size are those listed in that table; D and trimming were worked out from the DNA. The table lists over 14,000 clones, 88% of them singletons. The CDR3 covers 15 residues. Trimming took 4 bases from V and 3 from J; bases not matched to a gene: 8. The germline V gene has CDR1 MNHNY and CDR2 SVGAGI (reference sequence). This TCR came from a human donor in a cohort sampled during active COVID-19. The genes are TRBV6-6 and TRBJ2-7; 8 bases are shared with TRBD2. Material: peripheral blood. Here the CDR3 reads CASSSGGGNGYEQYF. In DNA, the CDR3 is TGTGCCAGCAGTTCCGGGGGGGGGAACGGCTACGAGCAGTACTTC.